The rows below give T cell receptor beta chains drawn from one sample of a study of early T cells in non-severe SARS-CoV-2 infection. TCRdb fed the 5' RACE reads into MiXCR, producing one record per CDR3 protein. The profile shows about 48,000 distinct CDR3 sequences, under 7.5% of them singletons. The sequences come from whole blood, collected at baseline. The receptors come from an adult who was a healthcare worker with PCR-confirmed SARS-CoV-2 infection or an uninfected control (not recorded which). The CDR3 runs from the conserved cysteine through the conserved F or W.

cdr3_aa j_call v_call
CASSKTGSGNTIYF TRBJ1-3 TRBV5-1
CASSLSSGRAFTDTQYF TRBJ2-3 TRBV11-2
CASSSTGGSETQYF TRBJ2-5 TRBV28
CASKELGYEQYF TRBJ2-7 TRBV28
CASSLVPGYNQPQHF TRBJ1-5 TRBV7-2
CASSMRLAANRVNEQFF TRBJ2-1 TRBV19
CSAGLDYYNEQFF TRBJ2-1 TRBV20-1
CAITGQGSYGYTF TRBJ1-2 TRBV10-3
CASSVGLSYGYTF TRBJ1-2 TRBV19
CASSGGLAAGQKETQYF TRBJ2-5 TRBV5-1
CASSHGGDQPQHF TRBJ1-5 TRBV6-2/TRBV6-3
CATKPQAGSGHEQYF TRBJ2-7 TRBV12-3/TRBV12-4
CASSDLPGGPSTGELFF TRBJ2-2 TRBV7-6
CASSLSGRYTGELFF TRBJ2-2 TRBV27
CASSESFSGNTIYF TRBJ1-3 TRBV2
CASCPGTGPNEQFF TRBJ2-1 TRBV12-3/TRBV12-4
CASSPTAVVSNEQFF TRBJ2-1 TRBV18
CASSEALGRSTDTQYF TRBJ2-3 TRBV6-1
CASSAMYEQYF TRBJ2-7 TRBV7-2
CASSLAYSGNTIYF TRBJ1-3 TRBV12-3/TRBV12-4
CASSARTGSAGGSPLHF TRBJ1-6 TRBV6-1
CASSSLTRVAEAFF TRBJ1-1 TRBV5-1
CASSSGGTGFKNYGYTF TRBJ1-2 TRBV7-2
CASSLRTGFPHEQFF TRBJ2-1 TRBV7-8
CASSIALGPTQYF TRBJ2-3 TRBV7-3
CASSPVPTVSNTEAFF TRBJ1-1 TRBV5-5